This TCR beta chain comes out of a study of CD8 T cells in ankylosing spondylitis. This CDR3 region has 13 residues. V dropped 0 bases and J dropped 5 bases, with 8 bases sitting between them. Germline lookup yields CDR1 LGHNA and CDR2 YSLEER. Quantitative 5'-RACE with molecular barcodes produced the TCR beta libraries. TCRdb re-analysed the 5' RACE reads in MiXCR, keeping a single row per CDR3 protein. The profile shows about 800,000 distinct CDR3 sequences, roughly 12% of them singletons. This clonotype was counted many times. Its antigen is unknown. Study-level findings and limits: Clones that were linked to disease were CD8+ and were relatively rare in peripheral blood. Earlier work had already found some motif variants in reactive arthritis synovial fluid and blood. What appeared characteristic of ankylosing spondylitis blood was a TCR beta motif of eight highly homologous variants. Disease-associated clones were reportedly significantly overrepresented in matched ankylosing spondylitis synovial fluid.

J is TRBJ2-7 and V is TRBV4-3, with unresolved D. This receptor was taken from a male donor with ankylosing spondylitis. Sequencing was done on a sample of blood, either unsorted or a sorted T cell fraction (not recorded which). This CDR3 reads CASSQDLGDEQYF. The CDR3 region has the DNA TGCGCCAGCAGCCAAGATCTTGGTGACGAGCAGTACTTC.